The clone carrying this T cell receptor (beta chain) was recorded once. Its antigen remains unidentified. The data stem from a study of shared clonotypes between healthy human individuals. Study-wide results and limits: With a handful of donors compared, around 4.7% of naive CD4 clonotypes were shared.

There were only Caucasian adults among the donors, and all lived in Nashville, Tennessee. The V gene's germline CDR1 is MNHEY and CDR2 SVGAGI. The CDR3 sequence is 15 residues long. Germline trimming cut 0 bases from V and 1 base from J; bases unmatched to any gene: 2. Sequenced by immunoSEQ multiplex PCR; TCRdb stores in-frame clones only, minus some. The sample has about 2.4 million clones; over 85% are singletons. This receptor was identified in a man between 18 and 35 years old in good health. Material for sequencing was naive CD4+ T cells sorted from blood. Documented subset: CD45RA+ positively selected. The J gene is TRBJ1-1, the V gene TRBV6-5; 7 nucleotides match TRBD1. The CDR3 loop is CASSYSKGANTEAFF. The CDR3, as DNA: TGTGCCAGCAGTTACTCAAAGGGGGCGAACACTGAAGCTTTCTTT.